These 3 T cell receptor beta chains were sequenced from one sample in a study of CD8 T cell repertoires and HIV-1 epitope variants. Profiled with immunoSEQ multiplex PCR; TCRdb holds only in-frame clones, not every one. This table holds some 4,400 clones, around 67% found once. These receptors' targets are unknown. Material for sequencing was cultured CD8+ T cells derived from PBMCs. Receptors originate from a male donor with HIV.

The chain links TRBV5-8 to TRBJ1-2; unclear D gene. Between the trimmed V and J ends, which lost 1 base and 8 bases, there was a span of 9 bases. Germline loops: CDR1 SGHTS, CDR2 YDEGEE. The CDR3 is 12 amino acids. The CDR3 DNA follows: TGTGCCAGCAGCTTGCGGGCGGGGGGCTACACCTTC. Its protein is CASSLRAGGYTF.

The chain uses TRBV27 and TRBJ1-4, with D perhaps TRBD1 (5 bases). The CDR3 consists of 16 residues. CDR1 MNHEY and CDR2 SMNVEV come from the germline V gene (reference sequence). Trimming took off 5 bases at V and 3 bases at J, with 16 bases between the two ends. The DNA for the CDR3 is TGTGCCAGCAGTCCCCTAGCGGCAGGGTCTAATGAAAAACTGTTTTTT. Amino acids: CASSPLAAGSNEKLFF.

This clone was counted between two and nine times. J is TRBJ1-5 and V is TRBV28, with TRBD1 as a possible D gene (6 bases). The CDR3 spans 15 residues. The germline V gene has CDR1 MDHEN and CDR2 SYDVKM. The ends were cut back, 5 bases at V and 1 base at J, with 12 bases in the middle. The CDR3 loop is CASSTLGGSNQPQHF. The CDR3 DNA reads as TGTGCCAGCAGTACGTTAGGGGGAAGCAATCAGCCCCAGCATTTT.